This T cell receptor (beta chain) emerged from a study of control samples from healthy donors and cancer patients. CDR1 SGHTA and CDR2 FQGNSA come from the germline V gene. V was pared by 4 bases and J by 0 bases, with 11 bases between. This CDR3 is 15 amino acids long. TCRdb's table, derived via immunoSEQ multiplex PCR, lists solely in-frame clones and lacks some. Of approximately 52,000 clones in the sample, about nine tenths were seen once. Sequenced material: PBMCs. The rearrangement uses TRBV7-2 and TRBJ2-3; unclear D gene. The receptor was isolated from a man between 60 and 70 years old with head and neck cancer. Written as DNA, the CDR3 is TGTGCCAGCAGCTCTTCTGGAGCTAGCACAGATACGCAGTATTTT. This codes for CASSSSGASTDTQYF.